This entry lists 20 T cell receptor beta chains sequenced from one sample in a study of cytomegalovirus exposure and HLA in healthy donors. The PCR ran on 60 Vbeta and 13 Jbeta primers. TCRdb keeps only in-frame clones here, not all; method: immunoSEQ multiplex PCR. This sample's clone table lists some 130,000 clones. The sequencing input was PBMCs. These receptors came from a man in his late teens or twenties in good health and CMV-seronegative.

This chain joins TRBV7-6 and TRBJ1-5; a possible D gene is TRBD1 (6 bases). Trimming removed 5 bases from V and 2 bases from J, with 7 bases in between. Germline V gene data show CDR1 as SGHVS and CDR2 as FNYEAQ. The CDR3 sequence is 13 residues long. The CDR3 region is CASSRTGNQPQHF. The CDR3 DNA sequence: TGTGCCAGCAGCCGGACAGGCAATCAGCCCCAGCATTTT.

In nucleotides, the CDR3 is TGTGCCAGCCGGAGTGGTGGCTACACCTTC. Translation gives CASRSGGYTF. The rearrangement joins TRBV2 to TRBJ1-2; unclear D gene. V shed 8 bases and J shed 7 bases, with 8 bases lying between them. The germline V gene encodes CDR1 SNHLY and CDR2 FYNNEI. This CDR3 region has 10 residues.

This chain connects TRBV2 to TRBJ1-3; tentative D call: TRBD1 (5 bases). Germline CDR1 reads SNHLY; CDR2 reads FYNNEI. This CDR3 has 13 amino acids. Trimming cost V 10 bases and J 4 bases, with 14 bases left between them. The CDR3 nucleotides read TGTGCCACGTCACAGGTGGAAGGAAACACCATATATTTT. Translated, it gives CATSQVEGNTIYF.

This rearrangement joins TRBV7-3 to TRBJ2-7, with TRBD1 identical over 7 bases. Losses at the gene ends were 5 bases for V and 2 bases for J; bases not matched to a gene: 9. Germline CDR1 is SGHTA and CDR2 is FQGTGA. This CDR3 contains 15 residues. The CDR3 DNA sequence: TGTGCCAGCAGCCTAGGGGACAGACCTCCCTACGAGCAGTACTTC. Translation gives CASSLGDRPPYEQYF. Using reference TRBV7-3 and TRBJ2-7 for the parts outside the CDR3, the full variable domain is GAGVSQTPSNKVTEKGKYVELRCDPISGHTALYWYRQSLGQGPEFLIYFQGTGAADDSGLPNDRFFAVRPEGSVSTLKIQRTERGDSAVYLCASSLGDRPPYEQYFGPGTRLTVT.

This sequence joins TRBV2 and TRBJ1-6; 10 nucleotides agree with TRBD1. CDR1 is SNHLY, CDR2 FYNNEI, per germline. V shed 5 bases and J 14 bases; nucleotides not matched to a gene: 12. This CDR3 is 15 amino acids long. The CDR3 DNA follows: TGTGCCAGCAGTCAGGGACAGGGGAGAGCTAACACCCTCCACTTT. As protein: CASSQGQGRANTLHF.

V gene TRBV5-8 combines with J gene TRBJ2-5, with TRBD2 as a possible D gene (6 bases). This CDR3 comprises 14 residues. The V end was cut by 10 bases, the J end by 5 bases, with 21 bases between. Germline V gene data show CDR1 as SGHTS and CDR2 as YDEGEE. The CDR3 spells CAGRVEGTRETQYF. CDR3 DNA sequence: TGTGCCGGCCGAGTGGAGGGGACGAGGGAGACCCAGTACTTC.

CDR3 sequence: CASGLDTEAFF. DNA of the CDR3: TGTGCTAGTGGTCTCGACACTGAAGCTTTCTTT. J is TRBJ1-1 and V is TRBV12-5; D not resolved. Trimming stripped 5 bases from V and 3 bases from J, with 4 bases between. Per the germline V gene, CDR1 is LGHNT and CDR2 is FRNRAP. The CDR3 has 11 residues.

The rearrangement uses TRBV5-1 and TRBJ2-7; 7 nucleotides align to TRBD1. CDR3 length: 13 residues. Unmatched junction bases numbered 4, after V lost 4 bases and J lost 3 bases. Germline assignment: CDR1 SGHRS and CDR2 YFSETQ. In nucleotides, the CDR3 is TGCGCCAGCAGCCGTACAGGGGACTACGAGCAGTACTTC. It yields the protein CASSRTGDYEQYF.

This chain uses TRBV10-3 with TRBJ2-7, with D possibly being TRBD1 (6 bases). The germline V gene encodes CDR1 ENHRY and CDR2 SYGVKD. CDR3 length: 13 residues. Trimming left V 8 bases short and J 3 bases short, with 14 bases between. The CDR3 coding sequence is TGTGCCATCCAAGGACAGCCAAGCTACGAGCAGTACTTC. Its translation: CAIQGQPSYEQYF.

The rearrangement uses TRBV30 and TRBJ1-1, with 7 nucleotides matching TRBD1. V trimming: 1 base; J trimming: 0 bases; junction bases outside the gene matches: 8. The CDR3 is made up of 16 amino acids. Per the germline V gene, CDR1 is GTSNPN and CDR2 is SVGIG (reference sequence). CDR3 coding DNA: TGTGCCTGGAGTGCCTCCCGGACAGGCTTGAACACTGAAGCTTTCTTT. Its protein product is CAWSASRTGLNTEAFF.

This rearrangement joins TRBV19 to TRBJ2-4; D unclear. Germline V CDR1 and CDR2: LNHDA, SQIVND (reference sequence). This CDR3 contains 19 residues. V was shortened by 4 bases and J by 0 bases, with 22 bases between the two germline ends. The CDR3 nucleotides read TGTGCCAGTAGTACTGCCTTGGGCAGTGGAATTCTAGCCAAAAACATTCAGTACTTC. Protein sequence: CASSTALGSGILAKNIQYF.

J is TRBJ2-7 and V is TRBV25-1, with D hard to call. V lost 4 bases to trimming and J lost 2 bases, with 12 bases between them. CDR1 is MGHDK and CDR2 is SYGVNS in the germline V gene. The CDR3 consists of 14 residues. CDR3: CASSVIGATYEQYF. The CDR3 nucleotides are TGTGCCAGCAGTGTTATAGGAGCTACCTACGAGCAGTACTTC.

The V call is TRBV5-6, the J call TRBJ2-7, with a weak D call TRBD2 (5 bases). This CDR3 comprises 13 residues. Between the trimmed V and J ends, which lost 2 bases and 3 bases, there was a span of 9 bases. Looked up from germline, CDR1 is SGHDT and CDR2 is YYEEEE. CDR3 DNA: TGTGCCAGCAGCTTCCGAGGGAACTACGAGCAGTACTTC. Residues: CASSFRGNYEQYF.

The CDR3 is CASSRGLAGSEYEQYF. The DNA of the CDR3 is TGTGCCAGCAGCAGGGGACTAGCGGGGAGTGAGTACGAGCAGTACTTC. The chain has TRBV9 and TRBJ2-5, with TRBD2 matching over 13 bases. The DNA end favors TRBJ2-7, so the J call may be wrong. This CDR3 has 16 residues. Germline CDR1 SGDLS, CDR2 YYNGEE.

V gene TRBV6-5 combines with J gene TRBJ2-2; D might be TRBD1 (6 bases). The CDR3 is 15 amino acids. Deletions cut 7 bases from V and 0 bases from J, with 12 bases between. The germline CDR1 and CDR2 sequences are MNHEY and SVGAGI. CDR3 sequence reads: CASKQDRANTGELFF. The CDR3 DNA sequence: TGTGCCAGCAAACAGGACAGAGCGAACACCGGGGAGCTGTTTTTT.

The CDR3: CASSQEQTGTDTQYF. The CDR3 region has the DNA TGTGCCAGCAGCCAAGAACAGACAGGCACAGATACGCAGTATTTT. The chain couples TRBV14 to TRBJ2-3; tentative D call: TRBD1 (5 bases). Trimming took 0 bases from V and 1 from J, leaving 8 bases between them. CDR1 is SGHDN, CDR2 FVKESK, per germline. The CDR3 has 15 amino acids.

This sequence joins TRBV6-6 and TRBJ1-6, with D possibly being TRBD1 (5 bases). Germline CDR1 reads MNHNY; CDR2 reads SVGAGI (reference sequence). V was cut by 7 bases and J by 8 bases, with 15 bases left in between. There are 14 residues in the CDR3. CDR3 nucleotides: TGTGCCAGCAAAGGGGCAGGGTTTTATTCACCCCTCCACTTT. As protein: CASKGAGFYSPLHF.

In regard to this clone: The conserved closing phenylalanine or tryptophan is absent in this CDR3, likely reflecting a read error. The chain combines TRBV5-1 with TRBJ2-7; TRBD1 agrees at 9 bases. The germline gives CDR1 SGHRS, CDR2 YFSETQ. Trimming took 4 bases from V and 4 from J; bases not matched to a gene: 9. The CDR3 has 15 amino acids. CDR3 sequence: CASSGGQGLYYEQYL. DNA of the CDR3: TGCGCCAGCAGCGGGGGACAGGGATTATATTACGAGCAGTACCTC.

This rearrangement joins TRBV9 to TRBJ2-7; TRBD2 aligns across 7 bases. Germline CDR1 is SGDLS and CDR2 is YYNGEE. V was pared by 4 bases and J by 3 bases, with 16 bases of the junction left unmatched. The CDR3 is 17 residues long. The CDR3 region is CASSRTLAGRGIYEQYF. CDR3 bases: TGTGCCAGCAGCCGTACACTAGCTGGGAGGGGAATCTACGAGCAGTACTTC. The whole variable domain, filled in from reference TRBV9 and TRBJ2-7, reads DSGVTQTPKHLITATGQRVTLRCSPRSGDLSVYWYQQSLDQGLQFLIQYYNGEERAKGNILERFSAQQFPDLHSELNLSSLELGDSALYFCASSRTLAGRGIYEQYFGPGTRLTVT.

V is TRBV2 and J is TRBJ2-5; 7 nucleotides agree with TRBD2. The germline V gene encodes CDR1 SNHLY and CDR2 FYNNEI. This CDR3 is 15 amino acids long. With 6 bases clipped from V and 2 bases from J, the junction kept 9 bases outside the gene matches. CDR3 nucleotides: TGTGCCAGCAGGCCGCCTGGGGGACTACAAGAGACCCAGTACTTC. Translating gives CASRPPGGLQETQYF.